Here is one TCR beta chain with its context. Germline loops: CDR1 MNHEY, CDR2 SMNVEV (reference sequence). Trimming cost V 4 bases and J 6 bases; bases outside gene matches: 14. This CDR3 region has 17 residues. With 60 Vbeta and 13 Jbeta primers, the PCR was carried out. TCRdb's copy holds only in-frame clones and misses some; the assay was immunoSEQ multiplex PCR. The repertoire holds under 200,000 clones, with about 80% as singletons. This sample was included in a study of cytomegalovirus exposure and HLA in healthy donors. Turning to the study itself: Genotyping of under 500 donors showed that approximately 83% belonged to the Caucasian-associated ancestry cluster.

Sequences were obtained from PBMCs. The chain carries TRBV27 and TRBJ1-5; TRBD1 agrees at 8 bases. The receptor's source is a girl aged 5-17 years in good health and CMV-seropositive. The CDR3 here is CASSSILQGARGQPQHF. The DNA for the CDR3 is TGTGCCAGCAGTTCTATTCTCCAGGGGGCGCGGGGTCAGCCCCAGCATTTT.